This TCR beta chain was sequenced during a study of immune heterogeneity within non-small cell lung tumors. The study, taken as a whole, reports: Identical dominant CDR3 beta clonotypes recurred among a patient's tumor sites, alongside site-unique high-frequency clones.

Multiplex PCR (32 V and 13 J primers) was used to amplify the TCR beta CDR3. Each CDR3 protein gets one entry after TCRdb re-called the multiplex PCR reads with MiXCR. The sample lists 10,000 to 13,000 distinct CDR3 sequences, 25% to 35% occurring once. At approximately 600 ng per sample, bulk tumor genomic DNA provided the template. Surgery yielded several widely spaced biopsies per primary tumor. Surgery that was curative in intent was performed on patients with untreated, newly diagnosed non-small cell lung cancer. All donors had received a new diagnosis of non-small cell lung cancer and were undergoing surgery with curative intent. This clonotype is medium-sized. What it binds is not known. V was trimmed by 5 bases and J by 6 bases, leaving 14 bases between them. The germline gives CDR1 MNHNS, CDR2 SASEGT. The CDR3 has 13 residues.

Sequenced input: lung tumor tissue. The sequence came from a woman aged 60-75 years with non-small cell lung cancer. J is TRBJ2-7 and V is TRBV6-1; no definite D call. CDR3 loop: CASSPGIRGEQYF. The CDR3 DNA follows: TGTGCCAGCAGTCCCGGAATCAGAGGCGAGCAGTACTTC.